These T cell receptor beta chains were read from a single sample in a study of vaccination and CD4 T cells after COVID-19. TCRdb reanalysed the PCR reads using MiXCR and keeps one entry per CDR3 protein. The sample holds under 20,000 distinct CDR3 sequences; under 70% are singletons and the top ten take more than 7.5%. Which antigens these TCRs recognize remains unknown. Sample: CD4+ T cells from blood, cultured in vitro. The source of these receptors is a human donor who had recovered from COVID-19. CDR3s include the opening cysteine and the closing phenylalanine or tryptophan. The D gene is left open where the match is weak. Size is stated for part of the rows, as once, few or many counts, or as a class when the clone is expanded.

D	size	V	J	DNA	CDR3
TRBD1	-	TRBV7-2	TRBJ1-2	TGTGCCAGCAGCTTAGGAGGACAGGGGGGTAACTATGGCTACACCTTC	CASSLGGQGGNYGYTF
-	-	TRBV6-5	TRBJ2-3	TGTGCCAGCAGTTTCCAGCTCACAGATACGCAGTATTTT	CASSFQLTDTQYF
-	-	TRBV21-1	TRBJ1-2	TGTGCCAGCAGCAAGGACACAGGCTACACCTTC	CASSKDTGYTF
TRBD2	once	TRBV12-3/TRBV12-4	TRBJ2-7	TGTGCCAGCAGCTCCCCACTAGCGGGAGTCGACCACGAGCAGTACTTC	CASSSPLAGVDHEQYF
-	-	TRBV6-5	TRBJ2-1	TGTGCCAGCAGTTACTTGGCCGGGGTCAATGAGCAGTTCTTC	CASSYLAGVNEQFF
TRBD1	-	TRBV20-1	TRBJ1-3	TGCAGTGCTAGCAAGGCCGACAGGGTTGGAAACACCATATATTTT	CSASKADRVGNTIYF
TRBD1	once	TRBV7-2	TRBJ1-2	TGTGCCAGCAGCTTAGAAGGGACAGGCAGCATAACAGGCGGAGGCTACACCTTC	CASSLEGTGSITGGGYTF
-	-	TRBV20-1	TRBJ1-1	TGCAGTGCTAGGGGGCAGAAAGCTTTCTTT	CSARGQKAFF
-	once	TRBV6-2/TRBV6-3	TRBJ1-5	TGTGCCAGCAGTTACCAGAGTAATCAGCCCCAGCATTTT	CASSYQSNQPQHF
-	few	TRBV6-1	TRBJ1-5	TGTGCCAGCACCACTCCGGGCCGTGGGATAAATCAGCCCCAGCATTTT	CASTTPGRGINQPQHF
-	few	TRBV7-2	TRBJ2-7	TGTGCCAGCAGCCAAGCGCAGGGCCCCTACGAGCAGTACTTC	CASSQAQGPYEQYF
-	few	TRBV7-3	TRBJ1-1	TGTGCCAGCAGCGTAACAGGGAACACTGAAGCTTTCTTT	CASSVTGNTEAFF
-	-	TRBV7-3	TRBJ2-5	TGTGCCAGCAGCCCCCGCCACAGCAGCCTGGGGACCCAGTACTTC	CASSPRHSSLGTQYF
TRBD2	-	TRBV11-2	TRBJ2-7	TGTGCCAGCAGCCCCCGCCGCAAGACTAGCGGCTCCTACGAGCAGTACTTC	CASSPRRKTSGSYEQYF
-	-	TRBV7-9	TRBJ2-2	TGTGCCAGCAGCCTCGACAGAATAAACACCGGGGAGCTGTTTTTT	CASSLDRINTGELFF
TRBD2	-	TRBV7-2	TRBJ2-7	TGTGCCAGCAGCTTAGCGGGAGGGTCCTACGAGCAGTACTTC	CASSLAGGSYEQYF
-	-	TRBV7-9	TRBJ1-1	TGTGCCAGCAGCTTAGCTTCGGGGGCTTCTGAAGCTTTCTTT	CASSLASGASEAFF
TRBD2	-	TRBV20-1	TRBJ2-1	TGCAGTGCCTCTAGCGGGAGTTTATCCTACAATGAGCAGTTCTTC	CSASSGSLSYNEQFF
-	-	TRBV7-2	TRBJ1-3	TGTGCCAGCAGCTTAGAACCTTTAGGAAACACCATATATTTT	CASSLEPLGNTIYF
-	-	TRBV20-1	TRBJ2-3	TGCAGTGCTCCTATTCGAACTAGCATACCAGATACGCAGTATTTT	CSAPIRTSIPDTQYF
-	few	TRBV15	TRBJ1-6	TGTGCCACCAGCAGAGCCCTCGCCGCAGCTTCTAATTCACCCCTCCACTTT	CATSRALAAASNSPLHF
-	-	TRBV15	TRBJ1-2	TGTGCCACCAGCAGTCCGGGACTTCTGAGTTTTGGCTACACCTTC	CATSSPGLLSFGYTF
-	-	TRBV27	TRBJ1-3	TGTGCCACCCCTGTGCGGCGTAATGGAAACACCATATATTTT	CATPVRRNGNTIYF
TRBD1	-	TRBV20-1	TRBJ2-3	TGCAGTGCCGAGGGGACAGGGCAACGCACAGATACGCAGTATTTT	CSAEGTGQRTDTQYF
-	-	TRBV10-1	TRBJ2-3	TGCGCCAGCAGTGAGACAAGGACAAACACAGATACGCAGTATTTT	CASSETRTNTDTQYF
TRBD1	-	TRBV20-1	TRBJ1-2	TGCAGTGCTAGAGATGTACAGGGGGCCTTTGGCTACACCTTC	CSARDVQGAFGYTF
-	few	TRBV11-2	TRBJ2-7	TGTGCCAGCAGCTTCACCTTCCTCTACGAGCAGTACTTC	CASSFTFLYEQYF
-	-	TRBV7-9	TRBJ1-3	TGTGCCAGCGCGGGCAGGTACTCTGGAAACACCATATATTTT	CASAGRYSGNTIYF
TRBD2	few	TRBV20-1	TRBJ2-5	TGCAGTGCTAGCAACAGGACTAGCGGGAGAAAGACCCAGTACTTC	CSASNRTSGRKTQYF
-	-	TRBV5-8	TRBJ2-7	TGTGCCAGCAGCTTTCAACTGCCCAGGGCCGCAACCTACGAGCAGTACTTT	CASSFQLPRAATYEQYF
-	-	TRBV10-2	TRBJ2-5	TGCGCCAGCAGTGCTTCGGGGCTCCAAGAGACCCAGTACTTC	CASSASGLQETQYF
TRBD1	-	TRBV6-1	TRBJ1-4	TGTGCCAGCAGGGGGGCTGGACAGGAAAGTGAAAAACTGTTTTTT	CASRGAGQESEKLFF
TRBD1	-	TRBV6-5	TRBJ2-2	TGTGCCAGCAGTTTCAGCGACAGGGGGCGGACCGGGGAGCTGTTTTTT	CASSFSDRGRTGELFF
-	-	TRBV7-2	TRBJ2-3	TGTGCCAGCAGCTTAGCTGTGGATAGCACAGATACGCAGTATTTT	CASSLAVDSTDTQYF
TRBD2	-	TRBV24-1	TRBJ2-3	TGTGCCACCAGTGATCTTCCTAGCGGAGGGAGCACAGATACGCAGTATTTT	CATSDLPSGGSTDTQYF
TRBD1	few	TRBV20-1	TRBJ1-1	TGCAGTGCCCCCTCGGTGGCGACAGGGACGAGTGAAGCTTTCTTT	CSAPSVATGTSEAFF
-	once	TRBV28	TRBJ1-4	TGTGCCAGCAGTTTGGGCGGCGGGGGATACGAAAAACTGTTTTTT	CASSLGGGGYEKLFF
-	-	TRBV28	TRBJ1-5	TGTGCCAGCAGTAGAGTCGGGAAATGGGATCAGCCCCAGCATTTT	CASSRVGKWDQPQHF
TRBD1	few	TRBV7-2	TRBJ1-6	TGTGCCAGCGACAGGGGAGGGGCCTCACCCCTCCACTTT	CASDRGGASPLHF
-	-	TRBV6-1	TRBJ1-6	TGTGCCAGCAGTCTCAACAGACCAGCGGTGAATTCACCCCTCCACTTT	CASSLNRPAVNSPLHF
-	-	TRBV7-2	TRBJ1-2	TGTGCCAGCAGCGCTTATTCCACAGGGTCTAGTGGCTACACCTTC	CASSAYSTGSSGYTF